The 16 T cell receptor beta chains below were found in one sample sequenced in a study of CD8 T cells in Susac syndrome. RNA totalling roughly 0.45 to 1 ug underwent reverse transcription with random hexamers. TCRdb used MiXCR to reprocess the immunoSEQ multiplex PCR reads, holding one entry per CDR3 protein. Here the sample spans approximately 150,000 distinct CDR3 sequences, approximately 93% being singletons. The specimen was CD4+ T cells from PBMCs. Source of these receptors: a human donor in good health.

V gene TRBV5-6 combines with J gene TRBJ2-3; D gene uncertain. This CDR3 has 17 residues. Germline V gene lookup returns CDR1 SGHDT and CDR2 YYEEEE. Trimming shortened V by 3 bases and J by 2 bases, and 19 bases separated the two germline ends. The CDR3 spells CASSSLTGSSITDTQYF. The CDR3 region has the DNA TGTGCCAGCAGCTCCCTCACCGGATCATCCATCACAGATACGCAGTATTTT.

The gene calls are TRBV6-5 and TRBJ1-2; 8 bases line up with TRBD1. Trimming took 2 bases from V and 4 from J; bases not matched to a gene: 24. Germline-derived CDR1 and CDR2 are MNHEY and SVGAGI. The CDR3 consists of 21 residues. The CDR3 loop reads CASSYLGQGTFSRQVGYGYTF. DNA of the CDR3: TGTGCCAGCAGTTACCTTGGACAGGGAACCTTCTCGCGTCAGGTCGGCTATGGCTACACCTTC.

The chain uses TRBV28 and TRBJ1-5; 10 bases line up with TRBD1. Germline-derived CDR1 and CDR2 are MDHEN and SYDVKM. V lost 7 bases to trimming and J lost 6 bases; unmatched junction nucleotides: 9. This CDR3 is 15 amino acids long. CDR3 loop: CASTTRDRGSQPQHF. In nucleotides, the CDR3 is TGTGCCAGCACCACCCGGGACAGGGGATCTCAGCCCCAGCATTTT.

This chain uses TRBV4-1 with TRBJ2-6, with a possible D match to TRBD1 (5 bases). This CDR3 contains 18 residues. Germline V CDR1 and CDR2: MGHRA, YSYEKL. Trimming took 0 bases from V and 3 from J, leaving 15 bases between them. The CDR3 DNA follows: TGCGCCAGCAGCCAAGATTTCCAGGGTACCCTTGGGGCCAACGTCCTGACTTTC. It translates to CASSQDFQGTLGANVLTF.

This chain joins TRBV2 and TRBJ2-7, with D possibly matching TRBD2 (5 bases). The CDR3 contains 13 residues. The ends were cut back, 1 base at V and 3 bases at J, with 7 bases in the middle. Germline CDR1 reads SNHLY; CDR2 reads FYNNEI. The CDR3 reads CASSEDGLYEQYF. DNA for the CDR3: TGTGCCAGCAGTGAAGACGGACTCTACGAGCAGTACTTC. The whole variable domain, remainder taken from reference TRBV2 and TRBJ2-7, is EPEVTQTPSHQVTQMGQEVILRCVPISNHLYFYWYRQILGQKVEFLVSFYNNEISEKSEIFDDQFSVERPDGSNFTLKIRSTKLEDSAMYFCASSEDGLYEQYFGPGTRLTVT.

The rearrangement joins TRBV27 to TRBJ1-2; D is unclear. V lost 8 bases and J lost 5, with 18 bases in between. Germline assignment: CDR1 MNHEY and CDR2 SMNVEV (reference sequence). The CDR3 is 14 amino acids. Here the CDR3 reads CASSVTWQGYGYTF. The CDR3 DNA follows: TGTGCCAGCTCAGTGACTTGGCAAGGATATGGCTACACCTTC.

V is TRBV2 and J is TRBJ1-5; D gene unclear. The CDR3 totals 15 residues. The germline V and J ends were trimmed by 1 base and 0 bases, with 7 bases remaining between them. Germline CDR1 SNHLY, CDR2 FYNNEI. Here the CDR3 DNA reads TGTGCCAGCAGTGAAGACAGCGGTAGCAATCAGCCCCAGCATTTT. Protein sequence: CASSEDSGSNQPQHF.

This chain uses TRBV2 with TRBJ2-7; D unresolved. Trimming pared 6 bases from V and 2 bases from J, leaving 5 bases between. CDR3 length equals 11 residues. CDR1 SNHLY and CDR2 FYNNEI come from the germline V gene. The CDR3 loop is CASSDPYEQYF. CDR3 nucleotide sequence: TGTGCCAGCAGCGACCCCTACGAGCAGTACTTC.

This rearrangement joins TRBV6-4 to TRBJ1-2; D is unclear. From germline, CDR1 is MRHNA and CDR2 SNTAGT. V was shortened by 6 bases and J by 5 bases, with 13 bases between the two germline ends. The CDR3 spans 13 residues. CDR3: CASSIHRNYGYTF. The CDR3 DNA sequence: TGTGCCAGCAGCATTCATCGGAATTATGGCTACACCTTC.

The chain couples TRBV2 to TRBJ1-2; D is ambiguous. CDR1 and CDR2 (germline): SNHLY, FYNNEI. Deletions cut 3 bases from V and 6 bases from J, with 8 bases between. The CDR3 covers 12 residues. The CDR3 DNA follows: TGTGCCAGCAGTGATCGGGTACATGGCTACACCTTC. This encodes CASSDRVHGYTF.

This clonotype was picked up one time. V and J are TRBV6-5 and TRBJ2-5; TRBD2 matches at 13 bases. The V segment lost 7 bases and the J segment 5 bases; nucleotides outside the gene matches: 4. Per germline, CDR1 MNHEY and CDR2 SVGAGI. The CDR3 is 14 amino acids. Written as DNA, the CDR3 is TGTGCCAGCAACCCGACTAGCGGGAGGGAGACCCAGTACTTC. Amino acid sequence: CASNPTSGRETQYF.

The CDR3 nucleotides read TGCAGCGTTGTCAACCTGGTAGGGACAGGGGGCAATGAGCAGTTCTTC. Protein sequence: CSVVNLVGTGGNEQFF. V gene TRBV29-1 combines with J gene TRBJ2-1, with 11 bases matching TRBD1. Germline CDR1 is SQVTM and CDR2 is ANQGSEA. V trimming: 4 bases; J trimming: 6 bases; junction bases outside the gene matches: 11. This CDR3 has 16 residues.

The rearrangement uses TRBV2 and TRBJ2-3; no reliable D call. This CDR3 spans 14 amino acids. Germline V CDR1 and CDR2: SNHLY, FYNNEI. Trimming left V 3 bases short and J 8 bases short, with 15 bases between. CDR3 sequence reads: CASSEGGTGSTQYF. For the CDR3, the DNA is TGTGCCAGCAGTGAGGGCGGAACTGGATCTACGCAGTATTTT.

The sample holds a few counts of this clonotype. The chain has TRBV6-5 and TRBJ2-7; tentatively, D is TRBD2 (7 bases). The V end lost 2 bases, the J end lost 6 bases, and 8 bases lay between the germline ends. This CDR3 region has 12 residues. Germline V gives CDR1 MNHEY, CDR2 SVGAGI. The CDR3 sequence: CASSYRGGEQYF. The CDR3 nucleotides read TGTGCCAGCAGTTACAGGGGGGGCGAGCAGTACTTC.

V gene TRBV19 combines with J gene TRBJ2-5; either TRBD1 or TRBD2 may fit D (5 bases each). There are 15 residues in the CDR3. CDR1 is LNHDA and CDR2 is SQIVND in the germline V gene (reference sequence). Trimming took off 5 bases at V and 4 bases at J, with 17 bases between the two ends. The CDR3, as DNA: TGTGCCAGTAGTCCCCCCGGGCTTGGGGGAGAGACCCAGTACTTC. This gives the protein CASSPPGLGGETQYF.

V and J are TRBV30 and TRBJ2-1; D call uncertain. Trimming shortened V by 2 bases and J by 8 bases, and 10 bases separated the two germline ends. The CDR3 is made up of 12 amino acids. Germline V gene lookup returns CDR1 GTSNPN and CDR2 SVGIG (reference sequence). CDR3 protein: CAWSPQWDEQFF. CDR3 DNA: TGTGCCTGGAGTCCTCAGTGGGATGAGCAGTTCTTC.